The source of this T cell receptor (beta chain) is a study of CD8+ T cells in alopecia areata. Alopecia areata patients provided lesional scalp punch biopsies and peripheral blood. V lost 6 bases, J lost 2 bases, and 16 bases lay in between. The germline V gene encodes CDR1 MNHNY and CDR2 SVGAGI (reference sequence). The CDR3 loop spans 15 amino acids. This clone was seen a few times. Reverse transcription of extracted RNA yielded cDNA, which provided the sequencing template. Measured with immunoSEQ multiplex PCR; TCRdb has only the in-frame clones, and not every one. The sample has around 98,000 clones; roughly 47% are singletons.

Sequenced sample: CD4+ T cells sorted from blood. The chain employs TRBV6-6 and TRBJ2-5; weak D call: TRBD1 (6 bases). This sequence was found in a human donor with alopecia areata. CDR3 loop: CASSPGLGTQETQYF. Written as DNA, the CDR3 is TGTGCCAGCAGCCCCGGCCTAGGGACACAAGAGACCCAGTACTTC.